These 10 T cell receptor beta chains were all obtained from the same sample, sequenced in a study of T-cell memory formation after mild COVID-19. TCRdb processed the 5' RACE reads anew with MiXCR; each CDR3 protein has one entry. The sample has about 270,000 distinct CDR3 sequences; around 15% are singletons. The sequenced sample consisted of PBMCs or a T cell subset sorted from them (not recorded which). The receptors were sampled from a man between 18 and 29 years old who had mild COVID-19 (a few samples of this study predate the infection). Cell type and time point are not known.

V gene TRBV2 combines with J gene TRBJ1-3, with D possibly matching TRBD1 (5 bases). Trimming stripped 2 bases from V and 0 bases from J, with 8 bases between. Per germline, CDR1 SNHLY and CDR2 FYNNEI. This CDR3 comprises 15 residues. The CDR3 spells CASSESGGSGNTIYF. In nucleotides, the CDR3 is TGTGCCAGCAGTGAATCGGGGGGCTCTGGAAACACCATATATTTT.

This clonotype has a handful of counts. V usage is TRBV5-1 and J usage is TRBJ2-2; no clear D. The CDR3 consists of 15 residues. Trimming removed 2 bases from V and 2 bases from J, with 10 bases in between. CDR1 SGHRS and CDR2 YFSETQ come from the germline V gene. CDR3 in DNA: TGCGCCAGCAGCTTTCGGGCAAGCAACACCGGGGAGCTGTTTTTT. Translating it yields CASSFRASNTGELFF.

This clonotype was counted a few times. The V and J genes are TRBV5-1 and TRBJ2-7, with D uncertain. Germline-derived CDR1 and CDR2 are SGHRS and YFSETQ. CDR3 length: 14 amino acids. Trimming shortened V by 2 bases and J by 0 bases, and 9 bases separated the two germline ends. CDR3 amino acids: CASSFQASSYEQYF. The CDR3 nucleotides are TGCGCCAGCAGCTTCCAAGCGAGCTCCTACGAGCAGTACTTC. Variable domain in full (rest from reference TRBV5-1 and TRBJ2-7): KAGVTQTPRYLIKTRGQQVTLSCSPISGHRSVSWYQQTPGQGLQFLFEYFSETQRNKGNFPGRFSGRQFSNSRSEMNVSTLELGDSALYLCASSFQASSYEQYFGPGTRLTVT.

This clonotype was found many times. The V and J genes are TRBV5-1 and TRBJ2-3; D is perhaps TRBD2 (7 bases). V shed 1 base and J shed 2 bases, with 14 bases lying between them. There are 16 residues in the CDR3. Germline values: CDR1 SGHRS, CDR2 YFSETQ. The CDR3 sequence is CASSLRVGGPTDTQYF. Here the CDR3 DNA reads TGCGCCAGCAGCTTGAGGGTGGGGGGGCCCACAGATACGCAGTATTTT.

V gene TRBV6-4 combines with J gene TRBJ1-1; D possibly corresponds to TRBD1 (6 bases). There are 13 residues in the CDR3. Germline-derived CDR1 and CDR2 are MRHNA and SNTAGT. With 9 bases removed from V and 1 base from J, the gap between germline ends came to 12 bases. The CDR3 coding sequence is TGTGCCAGTAGGGCAGGGGAGAACACTGAAGCTTTCTTT. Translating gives CASRAGENTEAFF.

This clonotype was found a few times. CDR3 bases: TGTGCCAGCAGCTTCCAACGCGAGCAGTTCTTC. Protein sequence: CASSFQREQFF. This chain links TRBV5-5 with TRBJ2-1, with D hard to call. V was clipped by 2 bases and J by 10 bases, with 7 bases between them. Germline V gives CDR1 SGHKS, CDR2 YYEKEE (reference sequence). This CDR3 is built from 11 residues.

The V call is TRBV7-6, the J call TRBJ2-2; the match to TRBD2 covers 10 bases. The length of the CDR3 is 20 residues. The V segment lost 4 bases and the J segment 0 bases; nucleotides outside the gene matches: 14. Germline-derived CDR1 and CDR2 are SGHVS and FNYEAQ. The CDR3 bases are TGTGCCAGCAGCTCTTCTAGCGGGGGCGTCCTGTTCGCGAACACCGGGGAGCTGTTTTTT. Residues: CASSSSSGGVLFANTGELFF.

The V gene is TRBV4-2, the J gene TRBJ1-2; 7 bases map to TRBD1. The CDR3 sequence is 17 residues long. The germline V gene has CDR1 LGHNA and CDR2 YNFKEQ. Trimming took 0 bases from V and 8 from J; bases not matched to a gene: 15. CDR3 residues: CASSQDSWQGETGGYTF. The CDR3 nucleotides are TGTGCCAGCAGCCAAGATTCCTGGCAGGGGGAGACGGGCGGCTACACCTTC.

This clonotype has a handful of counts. Here the CDR3 reads CASSYYYGYTF. The CDR3 coding sequence is TGTGCCAGCAGTTATTACTATGGCTACACCTTC. The J gene is TRBJ1-2, the V gene TRBV12-3 or TRBV12-4, with unresolved D. Trimming took off 4 bases at V and 3 bases at J, with 3 bases between the two ends. The CDR3 contains 11 residues.

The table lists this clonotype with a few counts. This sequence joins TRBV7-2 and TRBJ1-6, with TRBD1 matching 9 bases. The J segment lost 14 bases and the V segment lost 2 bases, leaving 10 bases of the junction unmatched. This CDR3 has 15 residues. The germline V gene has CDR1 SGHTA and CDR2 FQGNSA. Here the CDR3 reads CASSLSGTGTPTLHF. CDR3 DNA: TGTGCCAGCAGCTTATCCGGGACAGGGACCCCCACCCTCCACTTT.